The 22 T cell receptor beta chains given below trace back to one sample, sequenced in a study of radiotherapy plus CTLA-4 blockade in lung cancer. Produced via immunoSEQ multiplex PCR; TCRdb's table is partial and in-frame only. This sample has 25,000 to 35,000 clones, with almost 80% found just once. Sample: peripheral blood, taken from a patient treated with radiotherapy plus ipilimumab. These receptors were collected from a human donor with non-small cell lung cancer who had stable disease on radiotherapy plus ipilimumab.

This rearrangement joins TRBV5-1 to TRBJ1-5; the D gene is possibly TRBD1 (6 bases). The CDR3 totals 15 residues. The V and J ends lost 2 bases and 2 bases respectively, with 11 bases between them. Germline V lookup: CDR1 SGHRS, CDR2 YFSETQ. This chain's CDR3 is CASSLGQFGNQPQHF. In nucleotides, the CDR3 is TGCGCCAGCAGCTTAGGACAGTTTGGCAATCAGCCCCAGCATTTT. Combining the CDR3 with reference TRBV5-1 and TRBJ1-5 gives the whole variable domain KAGVTQTPRYLIKTRGQQVTLSCSPISGHRSVSWYQQTPGQGLQFLFEYFSETQRNKGNFPGRFSGRQFSNSRSEMNVSTLELGDSALYLCASSLGQFGNQPQHFGDGTRLSIL.

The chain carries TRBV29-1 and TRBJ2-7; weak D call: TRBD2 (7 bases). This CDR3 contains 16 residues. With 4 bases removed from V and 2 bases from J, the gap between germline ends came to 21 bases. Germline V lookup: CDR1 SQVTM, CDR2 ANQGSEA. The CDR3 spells CSVVWGRGSGAYEQYF. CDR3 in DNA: TGCAGCGTTGTGTGGGGGAGGGGTTCAGGGGCCTACGAGCAGTACTTC.

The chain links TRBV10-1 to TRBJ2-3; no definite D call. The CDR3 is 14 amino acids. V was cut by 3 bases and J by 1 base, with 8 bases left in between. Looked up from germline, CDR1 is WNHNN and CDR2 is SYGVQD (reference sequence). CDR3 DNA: TGCGCCAGCAGTGATCCCATTCGCACAGATACGCAGTATTTT. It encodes CASSDPIRTDTQYF.

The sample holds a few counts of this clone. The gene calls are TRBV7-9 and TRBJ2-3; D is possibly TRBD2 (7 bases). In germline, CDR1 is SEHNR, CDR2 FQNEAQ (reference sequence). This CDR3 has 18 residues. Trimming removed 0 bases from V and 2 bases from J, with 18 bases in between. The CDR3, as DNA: TGTGCCAGCAGCTTAGCGATACGGGGGGCCCCCGACACAGATACGCAGTATTTT. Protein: CASSLAIRGAPDTDTQYF.

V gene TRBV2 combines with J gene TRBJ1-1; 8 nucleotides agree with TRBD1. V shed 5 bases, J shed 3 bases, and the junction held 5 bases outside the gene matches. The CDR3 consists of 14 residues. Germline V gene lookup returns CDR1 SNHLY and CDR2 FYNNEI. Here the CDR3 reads CASSQDRADTEAFF. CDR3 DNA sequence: TGTGCCAGCAGTCAGGACAGGGCGGACACTGAAGCTTTCTTT.

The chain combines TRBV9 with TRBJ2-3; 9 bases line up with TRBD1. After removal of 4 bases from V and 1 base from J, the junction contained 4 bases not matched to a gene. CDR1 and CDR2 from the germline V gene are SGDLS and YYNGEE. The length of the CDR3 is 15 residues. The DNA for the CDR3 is TGTGCCAGCAGCTTCCGGGACAGGGGCACAGATACGCAGTATTTT. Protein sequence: CASSFRDRGTDTQYF.

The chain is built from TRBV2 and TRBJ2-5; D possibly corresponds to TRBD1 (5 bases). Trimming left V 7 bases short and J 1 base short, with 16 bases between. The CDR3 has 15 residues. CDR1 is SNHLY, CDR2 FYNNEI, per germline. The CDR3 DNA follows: TGTGCCAGCAAAATAGGGGCAGTGCGCCAAGAGACCCAGTACTTC. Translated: CASKIGAVRQETQYF.

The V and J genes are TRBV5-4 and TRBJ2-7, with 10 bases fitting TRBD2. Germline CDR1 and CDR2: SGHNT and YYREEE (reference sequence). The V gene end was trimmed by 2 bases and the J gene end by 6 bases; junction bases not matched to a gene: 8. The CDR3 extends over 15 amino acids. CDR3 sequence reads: CASSFSAGGPGEQYV. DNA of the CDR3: TGTGCCAGCAGCTTTTCAGCGGGGGGGCCCGGCGAGCAGTACGTC.

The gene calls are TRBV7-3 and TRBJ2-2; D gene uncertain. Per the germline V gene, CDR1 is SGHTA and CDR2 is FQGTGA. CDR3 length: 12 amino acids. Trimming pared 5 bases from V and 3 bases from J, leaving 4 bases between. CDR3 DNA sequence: TGTGCCAGCAGCACCTACACCGGGGAGCTGTTTTTT. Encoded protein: CASSTYTGELFF.

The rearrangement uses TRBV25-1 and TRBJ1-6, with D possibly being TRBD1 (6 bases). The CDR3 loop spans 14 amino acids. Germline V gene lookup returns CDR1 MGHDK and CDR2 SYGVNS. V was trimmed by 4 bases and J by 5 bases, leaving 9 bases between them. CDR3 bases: TGTGCCAGCAGTGCGGGACAAAATAATTCACCCCTCCACTTT. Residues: CASSAGQNNSPLHF.

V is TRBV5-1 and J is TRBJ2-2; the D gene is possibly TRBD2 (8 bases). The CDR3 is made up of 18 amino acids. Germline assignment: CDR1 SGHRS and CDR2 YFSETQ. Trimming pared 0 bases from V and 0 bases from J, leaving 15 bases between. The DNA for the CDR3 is TGCGCCAGCAGCTTGGATTCGGGGGGGACAGCGAACACCGGGGAGCTGTTTTTT. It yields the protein CASSLDSGGTANTGELFF.

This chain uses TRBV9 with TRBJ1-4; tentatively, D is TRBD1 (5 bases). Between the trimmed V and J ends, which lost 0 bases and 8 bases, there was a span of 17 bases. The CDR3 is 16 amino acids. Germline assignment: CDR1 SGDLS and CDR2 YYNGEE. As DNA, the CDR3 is TGTGCCAGCAGCGTAGGAGAGGCAGGGCCGAGGGAAAAACTGTTTTTT. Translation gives CASSVGEAGPREKLFF.

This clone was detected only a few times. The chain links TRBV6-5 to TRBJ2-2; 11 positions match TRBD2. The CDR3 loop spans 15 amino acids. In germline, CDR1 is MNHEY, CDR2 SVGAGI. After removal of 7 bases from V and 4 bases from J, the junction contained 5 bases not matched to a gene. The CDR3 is CASKSSGGFTGELFF. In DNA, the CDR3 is TGTGCCAGCAAGTCTAGCGGGGGGTTCACCGGGGAGCTGTTTTTT.

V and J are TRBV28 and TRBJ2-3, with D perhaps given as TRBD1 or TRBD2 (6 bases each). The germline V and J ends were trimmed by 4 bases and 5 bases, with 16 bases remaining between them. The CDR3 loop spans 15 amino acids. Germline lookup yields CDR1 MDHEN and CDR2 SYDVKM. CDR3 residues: CASSSGGLRVDTQYF. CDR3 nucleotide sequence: TGTGCCAGCAGTTCCGGGGGCCTCCGGGTAGATACGCAGTATTTT. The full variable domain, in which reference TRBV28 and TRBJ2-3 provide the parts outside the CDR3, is DVKVTQSSRYLVKRTGEKVFLECVQDMDHENMFWYRQDPGLGLRLIYFSYDVKMKEKGDIPEGYSVSREKKERFSLILESASTNQTSMYLCASSSGGLRVDTQYFGPGTRLTVL.

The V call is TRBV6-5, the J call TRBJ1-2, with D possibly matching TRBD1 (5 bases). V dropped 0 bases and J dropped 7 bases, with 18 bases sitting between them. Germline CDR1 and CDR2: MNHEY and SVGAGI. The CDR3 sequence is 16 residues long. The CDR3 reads CASSYSNRPLRGGYTF. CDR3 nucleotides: TGTGCCAGCAGTTACTCGAACAGGCCCCTCCGGGGTGGCTACACCTTC.

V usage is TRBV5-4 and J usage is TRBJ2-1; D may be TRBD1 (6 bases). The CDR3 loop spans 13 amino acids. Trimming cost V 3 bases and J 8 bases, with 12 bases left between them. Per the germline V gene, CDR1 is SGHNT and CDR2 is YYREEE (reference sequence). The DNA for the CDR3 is TGTGCCAGCAGCTCCGAACAGGGCCATGAGCAGTTCTTC. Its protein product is CASSSEQGHEQFF. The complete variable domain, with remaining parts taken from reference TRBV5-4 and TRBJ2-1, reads ETGVTQSPTHLIKTRGQQVTLRCSSQSGHNTVSWYQQALGQGPQFIFQYYREEENGRGNFPPRFSGLQFPNYSSELNVNALELDDSALYLCASSSEQGHEQFFGPGTRLTVL.

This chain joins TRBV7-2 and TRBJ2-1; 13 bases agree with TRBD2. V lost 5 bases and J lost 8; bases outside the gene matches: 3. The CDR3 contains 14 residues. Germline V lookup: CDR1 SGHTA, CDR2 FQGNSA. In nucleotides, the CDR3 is TGTGCCAGCAGCAGCGGACTAGCGGGGGATGAGCAGTTCTTC. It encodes CASSSGLAGDEQFF. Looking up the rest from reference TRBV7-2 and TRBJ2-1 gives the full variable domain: GAGVSQSPSNKVTEKGKDVELRCDPISGHTALYWYRQSLGQGLEFLIYFQGNSAPDKSGLPSDRFSAERTGGSVSTLTIQRTQQEDSAVYLCASSSGLAGDEQFFGPGTRLTVL.

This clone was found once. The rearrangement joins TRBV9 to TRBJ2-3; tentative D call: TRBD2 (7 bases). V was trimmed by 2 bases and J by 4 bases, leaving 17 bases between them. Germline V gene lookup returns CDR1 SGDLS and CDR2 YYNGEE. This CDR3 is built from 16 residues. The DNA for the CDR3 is TGTGCCAGCAGCGTCGCCGCGGGGGCCGGCGCAGATACGCAGTATTTT. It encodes CASSVAAGAGADTQYF.

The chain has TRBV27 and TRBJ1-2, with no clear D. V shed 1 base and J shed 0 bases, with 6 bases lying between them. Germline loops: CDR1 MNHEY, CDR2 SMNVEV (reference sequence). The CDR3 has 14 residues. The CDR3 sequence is CASSLYGANYGYTF. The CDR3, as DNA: TGTGCCAGCAGTTTATATGGTGCTAACTATGGCTACACCTTC.

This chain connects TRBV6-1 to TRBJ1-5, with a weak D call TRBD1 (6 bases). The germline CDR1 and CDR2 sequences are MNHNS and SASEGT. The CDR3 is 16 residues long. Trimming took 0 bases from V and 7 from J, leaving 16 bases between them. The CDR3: CASSEAEWGADQPQHF. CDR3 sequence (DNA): TGTGCCAGCAGTGAAGCGGAATGGGGGGCAGACCAGCCCCAGCATTTT.

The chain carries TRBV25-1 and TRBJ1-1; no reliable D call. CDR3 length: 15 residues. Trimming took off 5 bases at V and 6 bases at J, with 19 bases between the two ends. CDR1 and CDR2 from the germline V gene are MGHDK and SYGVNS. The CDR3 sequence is CASSLGEGGIPEAFF. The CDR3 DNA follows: TGTGCCAGCAGTCTTGGTGAGGGAGGGATCCCTGAAGCTTTCTTT.

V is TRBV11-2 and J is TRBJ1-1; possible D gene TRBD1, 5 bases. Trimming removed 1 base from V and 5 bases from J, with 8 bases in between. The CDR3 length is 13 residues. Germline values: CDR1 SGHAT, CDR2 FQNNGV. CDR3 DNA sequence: TGTGCCAGCAGCTTAGTGGGGGGAACTGAAGCTTTCTTT. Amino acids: CASSLVGGTEAFF.